The subject of this entry is one TCR beta chain. Clones were read by immunoSEQ multiplex PCR, and TCRdb kept only the in-frame ones, dropping some. This table has about 65,000 clones, approximately 93% appearing once. This record comes from a study of blood T cell repertoires in COVID-19. Trimming stripped 5 bases from V and 1 base from J, with 13 bases between. The CDR3 contains 15 residues. Germline lookup yields CDR1 SGHNT and CDR2 YENEEA. This clonotype was obtained from a man in his 70s with active COVID-19. The material sequenced was peripheral blood. The chain links TRBV11-3 to TRBJ2-3; TRBD2 is a possible D gene (6 bases). CDR3 DNA sequence: TGTGCCAGCAGCCCGGGACTGCCTCGCACAGATACGCAGTATTTT. The encoded protein is CASSPGLPRTDTQYF.